Presented here are 30 T cell receptor beta chains from one specimen sequenced in a study of control samples from healthy donors and cancer patients. Sequencing used immunoSEQ multiplex PCR; TCRdb keeps in-frame clones, though not all of them. The repertoire holds 150,000 to 200,000 clones, with more than 90% as singletons. Sequencing was performed on blood. These receptors came from a man younger than 40 in good health.

CDR3 coding DNA: TGTGCCAGCCGGGAGGGCGGACAGAGCACTGAAGCTTTCTTT. It yields the protein CASREGGQSTEAFF. This chain joins TRBV27 and TRBJ1-1; D possibly corresponds to TRBD1 (6 bases). This CDR3 is 14 amino acids long. Deletions cut 8 bases from V and 4 bases from J, with 17 bases between. Germline V gives CDR1 MNHEY, CDR2 SMNVEV (reference sequence).

This sequence joins TRBV5-4 and TRBJ2-1; D might be TRBD1 (6 bases). Germline loops: CDR1 SGHNT, CDR2 YYREEE (reference sequence). V was pared by 4 bases and J by 3 bases, with 11 bases between. The CDR3 consists of 14 residues. The CDR3 here is CASSPPDSYNEQFF. Written as DNA, the CDR3 is TGTGCCAGCAGCCCCCCGGACAGCTACAATGAGCAGTTCTTC.

Here the CDR3 DNA reads TGTGCCAGCAGCCTGAAGGGGACCCGCTCCTACAATGAGCAGTTCTTC. Amino acid sequence: CASSLKGTRSYNEQFF. V is TRBV5-6 and J is TRBJ2-1, with D tentatively TRBD1 or TRBD2 (5 bases each). Trimming took 4 bases from V and 0 from J, leaving 14 bases between them. The CDR3 is made up of 16 amino acids. Germline-derived CDR1 and CDR2 are SGHDT and YYEEEE.

The chain recombines TRBV2 with TRBJ1-2; tentatively, D is TRBD1 (5 bases). CDR1 and CDR2 (germline): SNHLY, FYNNEI. The CDR3 sequence is 15 residues long. V lost 1 base, J lost 8 bases, and 17 bases lay in between. The CDR3 DNA reads as TGTGCCAGCAGTGAAGGCGCGGGCAGGGCCGGGGGCTACACCTTC. This sequence encodes CASSEGAGRAGGYTF.

The genes are TRBV6-6 and TRBJ2-2; no firm D call. V lost 0 bases to trimming and J lost 1 base, with 6 bases between them. CDR1 and CDR2 from the germline V gene are MNHNY and SVGAGI (reference sequence). The CDR3 has 15 residues. The chain's CDR3 is CASSYSSGNTGELFF. The CDR3 coding sequence is TGTGCCAGCAGTTACTCCTCTGGGAACACCGGGGAGCTGTTTTTT.

This clone was seen a handful of times. This chain joins TRBV28 and TRBJ2-2; tentatively, D is TRBD1 (5 bases). The CDR3 totals 16 residues. Germline V gene sequence: CDR1 MDHEN, CDR2 SYDVKM. V dropped 4 bases and J dropped 0 bases, with 12 bases sitting between them. CDR3 in amino acids: CASSSQGSTNTGELFF. The CDR3 nucleotides are TGTGCCAGCAGTTCTCAGGGAAGCACGAACACCGGGGAGCTGTTTTTT.

Here the CDR3 DNA reads TGTGCCAGTAGTATTGAGAAGTACAATGAGCAGTTCTTC. Translation gives CASSIEKYNEQFF. The chain has TRBV19 and TRBJ2-1; D gene ambiguous. The CDR3 runs 13 residues. Deletions cut 3 bases from V and 4 bases from J, with 7 bases between. Looked up from germline, CDR1 is LNHDA and CDR2 is SQIVND (reference sequence).

The V call is TRBV19, the J call TRBJ2-1, with 8 nucleotides matching TRBD2. Trimming at V came to 7 bases and at J to 2 bases, leaving 10 bases not matched to a gene. CDR3 length: 16 amino acids. Germline loops: CDR1 LNHDA, CDR2 SQIVND (reference sequence). DNA of the CDR3: TGTGCCAGTAAAATGGATAGCGGGAACCCCTACAATGAGCAGTTCTTC. As protein: CASKMDSGNPYNEQFF.

This clone was found a few times. The same CDR3 can be traced to other DNA sequences in this sample. The V and J genes are TRBV7-7 and TRBJ2-1; the D is unclear. This CDR3 comprises 15 residues. Trimming removed 5 bases from V and 0 bases from J, with 11 bases in between. Germline V gene lookup returns CDR1 SSHAT and CDR2 FNYEAQ (reference sequence). CDR3 in amino acids: CASSPSGSSYNEQFF. The CDR3 nucleotides read TGTGCCAGCAGCCCATCCGGTAGCTCCTACAATGAGCAGTTCTTC.

The V and J genes are TRBV5-4 and TRBJ1-5; D perhaps matches TRBD1 (5 bases). V was trimmed by 3 bases and J by 1 base, leaving 17 bases between them. Germline values: CDR1 SGHNT, CDR2 YYREEE (reference sequence). The CDR3 runs 17 residues. The CDR3 DNA reads as TGTGCCAGCAGCTACTGGGACCGCACAATAAGCAATCAGCCCCAGCATTTT. Its translation: CASSYWDRTISNQPQHF. The whole variable domain, remainder taken from reference TRBV5-4 and TRBJ1-5, is ETGVTQSPTHLIKTRGQQVTLRCSSQSGHNTVSWYQQALGQGPQFIFQYYREEENGRGNFPPRFSGLQFPNYSSELNVNALELDDSALYLCASSYWDRTISNQPQHFGDGTRLSIL.

The V call is TRBV25-1, the J call TRBJ1-6, with D unclear. The CDR3 extends over 15 amino acids. V was pared by 3 bases and J by 0 bases, with 6 bases between. The V gene's germline CDR1 is MGHDK and CDR2 SYGVNS. The CDR3 region is CASSEMGSYNSPLHF. The CDR3 nucleotides read TGTGCCAGCAGTGAGATGGGCTCCTATAATTCACCCCTCCACTTT.

The rearrangement joins TRBV3-1 (or the pseudogene TRBV3-2) to TRBJ1-2; maybe TRBD1 (5 bases). The CDR3 totals 15 residues. Trimming took off 0 bases at V and 2 bases at J, with 10 bases between the two ends. Germline V gene data show CDR1 as LGHDT and CDR2 as YNNKEL (reference sequence). The DNA of the CDR3 is TGTGCCAGCAGCCAAGATCTGCGGGGGAACTATGGCTACACCTTC. It yields the protein CASSQDLRGNYGYTF.

V is TRBV30 and J is TRBJ1-1, with 7 nucleotides matching TRBD1. The CDR3 has 13 amino acids. The germline V gene encodes CDR1 GTSNPN and CDR2 SVGIG (reference sequence). With 8 bases clipped from V and 4 bases from J, the junction kept 10 bases outside the gene matches. CDR3 protein: CAHHRGAGTEAFF. Here the CDR3 DNA reads TGTGCCCACCACAGGGGCGCGGGCACTGAAGCTTTCTTT.

This rearrangement joins TRBV6-5 to TRBJ1-3; TRBD1 might be the D (6 bases). Looked up from germline, CDR1 is MNHEY and CDR2 is SVGAGI. This CDR3 contains 14 residues. Trimming cost V 2 bases and J 4 bases, with 9 bases left between them. The CDR3 spells CASSYPGEGNTIYF. The CDR3 region has the DNA TGTGCCAGCAGTTACCCAGGGGAGGGAAACACCATATATTTT.

The V call is TRBV4-3, the J call TRBJ1-4; tentative D call: TRBD1 (5 bases). The germline CDR1 and CDR2 sequences are LGHNA and YSLEER. V was trimmed by 1 base and J by 8 bases, leaving 5 bases between them. This CDR3 is 12 amino acids long. The CDR3 here is CASSQGGEKLFF. CDR3 DNA sequence: TGCGCCAGCAGCCAAGGGGGCGAAAAACTGTTTTTT.

This chain joins TRBV7-9 and TRBJ2-3; tentatively, D is TRBD2 (5 bases). Germline values: CDR1 SEHNR, CDR2 FQNEAQ (reference sequence). Trimming shortened V by 5 bases and J by 0 bases, and 15 bases separated the two germline ends. The CDR3 loop spans 16 amino acids. The CDR3 here is CASSPSGGTSTDTQYF. For the CDR3, the DNA is TGTGCCAGCAGCCCCTCTGGAGGAACTAGCACAGATACGCAGTATTTT.

The rearrangement joins TRBV19 to TRBJ2-7; 8 positions agree with TRBD2. The CDR3 covers 13 residues. Germline lookup yields CDR1 LNHDA and CDR2 SQIVND (reference sequence). V was clipped by 2 bases and J by 6 bases; unmatched bases: 3. The CDR3 sequence: CASSIREGTEQYF. In DNA form, the CDR3 reads TGTGCCAGTAGTATACGGGAGGGAACCGAGCAGTACTTC.

The chain carries TRBV9 and TRBJ2-6; 12 bases agree with TRBD1. Germline CDR1 SGDLS, CDR2 YYNGEE. V lost 3 bases and J lost 3; bases outside the gene matches: 4. This CDR3 has 17 residues. Here the CDR3 DNA reads TGTGCCAGCAGCGGGGGACAGGGGGCTGGTGGGGCCAACGTCCTGACTTTC. It translates to CASSGGQGAGGANVLTF.

The rearrangement joins TRBV27 to TRBJ2-6; D is unresolved. Germline lookup yields CDR1 MNHEY and CDR2 SMNVEV (reference sequence). The CDR3 spans 13 residues. V was cut by 9 bases and J by 1 base, with 7 bases left in between. The CDR3 sequence is CASRPSGANVLTF. The CDR3 DNA reads as TGTGCCAGTCGGCCGTCTGGGGCCAACGTCCTGACTTTC.

The rearrangement links TRBV7-2 to TRBJ2-1, with TRBD2 as a possible D gene (5 bases). The CDR3 length is 13 residues. V was clipped by 2 bases and J by 6 bases, with 8 bases between them. Germline V CDR1 and CDR2: SGHTA, FQGNSA. CDR3 in DNA: TGTGCCAGCAGCTTAAAAGCGGCCAATGAGCAGTTCTTC. Translated: CASSLKAANEQFF.

This clone was seen just once. The chain carries TRBV7-2 and TRBJ1-4, with a weak D call TRBD1 (6 bases). The CDR3 length is 15 residues. Germline V gene sequence: CDR1 SGHTA, CDR2 FQGNSA. The V and J ends lost 2 bases and 7 bases respectively, with 14 bases between them. In DNA, the CDR3 is TGTGCCAGCAGCTTACTACAGGGAGGCTTTGAAAAACTGTTTTTT. Translation: CASSLLQGGFEKLFF.

This clone was recorded once. J is TRBJ2-5 and V is TRBV24-1; perhaps TRBD1 as D (6 bases). Germline V gives CDR1 KGHDR, CDR2 SFDVKD. Trimming took 9 bases from V and 2 from J, leaving 12 bases between them. The CDR3 spans 13 residues. The CDR3 sequence is CATSRTVQETQYF. CDR3 sequence (DNA): TGTGCCACCTCGAGGACAGTACAAGAGACCCAGTACTTC.

The chain carries TRBV10-3 and TRBJ1-4; D is possibly TRBD1 (6 bases). With 10 bases removed from V and 5 bases from J, the gap between germline ends came to 17 bases. Germline V gene sequence: CDR1 ENHRY, CDR2 SYGVKD. The CDR3 is made up of 14 amino acids. As DNA, the CDR3 is TGTGCCAGTCGATTGGGGGGGCAAAATGAAAAACTGTTTTTT. Translation gives CASRLGGQNEKLFF.

V gene TRBV4-1 combines with J gene TRBJ2-5; 8 positions match TRBD2. Germline V gives CDR1 MGHRA, CDR2 YSYEKL. After removal of 4 bases from V and 5 bases from J, the junction contained 9 bases not matched to a gene. The CDR3 contains 15 residues. CDR3 sequence: CASSLTGGAVETQYF. The DNA for the CDR3 is TGCGCCAGCAGCCTTACCGGGGGGGCCGTGGAGACCCAGTACTTC.

The V gene is TRBV24-1, the J gene TRBJ1-4; D gene unclear. The CDR3 covers 13 residues. Trimming removed 2 bases from V and 7 bases from J, with 7 bases in between. The V gene's germline CDR1 is KGHDR and CDR2 SFDVKD. CDR3 nucleotide sequence: TGTGCCACCAGTGATTATCGCGGTGAAAAACTGTTTTTT. Translating gives CATSDYRGEKLFF.

The gene calls are TRBV15 and TRBJ1-2; TRBD1 agrees at 8 bases. There are 17 residues in the CDR3. J lost 3 bases, V lost 0 bases, and 9 bases had no gene match. CDR1 and CDR2 from the germline V gene are LNHNV and YYDKDF (reference sequence). CDR3 coding DNA: TGTGCCACCAGCAGAGACGTATTTACAGGGGGATACTATGGCTACACCTTC. Protein: CATSRDVFTGGYYGYTF.

J is TRBJ1-5 and V is TRBV6-1; D remains ambiguous. The CDR3 runs to 16 residues. CDR1 is MNHNS, CDR2 SASEGT, per germline. Trimming removed 2 bases at V and 6 bases at J, with 17 bases between. The CDR3 region has the DNA TGTGCCAGCAGTGAATTATGGACCCCCGCGGGTCAGCCCCAGCATTTT. This codes for CASSELWTPAGQPQHF.

V and J are TRBV19 and TRBJ2-1, with D tentatively TRBD1 (5 bases). Germline CDR1 LNHDA, CDR2 SQIVND (reference sequence). Trimming stripped 3 bases from V and 8 bases from J, with 11 bases between. There are 13 residues in the CDR3. For the CDR3, the DNA is TGTGCCAGTAGTATTTCAGGGCACGATGAGCAGTTCTTC. Translation: CASSISGHDEQFF.

The V and J genes are TRBV5-4 and TRBJ2-3; D might be TRBD1 or TRBD2, each matching 5 bases. V dropped 7 bases and J dropped 0 bases, with 12 bases sitting between them. This CDR3 is 14 amino acids long. CDR1 SGHNT and CDR2 YYREEE come from the germline V gene (reference sequence). The CDR3 reads CASSGTASTDTQYF. CDR3 coding DNA: TGTGCCAGCTCGGGGACCGCTAGCACAGATACGCAGTATTTT.

This chain connects TRBV6-5 to TRBJ1-2; TRBD1 agrees at 10 bases. Trimming took 2 bases from V and 4 from J; bases not matched to a gene: 7. The CDR3 loop spans 16 amino acids. Germline V lookup: CDR1 MNHEY, CDR2 SVGAGI. The DNA for the CDR3 is TGTGCCAGCAGTTACATGACAGGGGGCGCGGTCTATGGCTACACCTTC. It translates to CASSYMTGGAVYGYTF.